This TCR beta chain was obtained from a study of blood T cell repertoires in COVID-19. Study overall: Acute-phase and convalescent COVID-19 samples originated in the United States, Italy and Spain. Sources were T cells, B-cell-depleted T cells, or PBMCs; the material itself was cDNA or gDNA.

In the study's own analysis: The authors estimated nucleated cell counts from reference gene primer amplification. Assay: immunoSEQ multiplex PCR; the TCRdb copy retains only in-frame clones and omits some. That table gives V, J and clone size, and the DNA gave D and trimming. Of 110,000 to 150,000 clones detected, around 87% appear once; the ten largest clones hold around 5%. This clonotype was obtained from a human donor in a cohort sampled during active COVID-19. Sequenced material: peripheral blood.

The CDR3 sequence: CASSTRLAGAFTDTQYF. The CDR3 DNA is TGTGCCAGCAGCACCCGACTAGCGGGGGCCTTCACAGATACGCAGTATTTT. The chain joins TRBV7-3 to TRBJ2-3; 12 bases are shared with TRBD2. The CDR3 loop spans 17 amino acids. V was clipped by 5 bases and J by 2 bases; unmatched bases: 8. Looked up from germline, CDR1 is SGHTA and CDR2 is FQGTGA. Full variable domain (missing parts from reference TRBV7-3 and TRBJ2-3): GAGVSQTPSNKVTEKGKYVELRCDPISGHTALYWYRQSLGQGPEFLIYFQGTGAADDSGLPNDRFFAVRPEGSVSTLKIQRTERGDSAVYLCASSTRLAGAFTDTQYFGPGTRLTVL.